The source of this T cell receptor beta chain is a study of T cell responses to AZD1222 COVID-19 vaccine. Sequenced by immunoSEQ multiplex PCR; TCRdb stores in-frame clones only, minus some. Of 150,000 to 200,000 clones listed, 75% to 90% are singletons. Findings and limits, study-wide: The study reported that nearly half of spike-specific TCRs target unmutated variant regions. Among AZD1222 vaccinees, only 5 or 6 were seropositive at baseline. In a largely white British group with more females than males, clonal diversity was possibly underestimated. The repertoires were collected only after the peak T cell response.

On this clone: Its matching antigen is unknown.

The CDR3 length is 12 residues. Trimming pared 4 bases from V and 7 bases from J, leaving 8 bases between. Germline loops: CDR1 SGHAT, CDR2 FQNNGV. This receptor was identified in an adult in good health. The V and J genes are TRBV11-2 and TRBJ2-1; TRBD2 might be the D (6 bases). Sequenced material: peripheral blood, taken on day 0 of MenACWY control vaccination. The CDR3 nucleotides are TGTGCCAGCAGCTCTCGGGAGAATGAGCAGTTCTTC. Translating it yields CASSSRENEQFF.